The rows below give T cell receptor beta chains drawn from one sample of a study of lymphopenia after photon versus proton radiotherapy. Profiled with immunoSEQ multiplex PCR; TCRdb holds only in-frame clones, not every one. The table has fewer than 20,000 clones, more than 85% seen once. The source material was peripheral blood, sampled from a patient treated with photon-based radiotherapy. These receptors were taken from a woman aged 40 to 50 with cholangiocarcinoma. Each CDR3 is given with its conserved first and last residue. The D gene is left open where the match is weak. Clone size is given for some rows only: seen once, a few or many times, or a class if the clone is expanded.

d_gene: .; v_gene: TRBV5-4; len: 13; j_gene: TRBJ2-5; abundance: .; CDR3aa: CASRSEGRGAQYF; CDR3nt: TGTGCCAGCAGGTCTGAGGGCCGAGGGGCCCAGTACTTC
d_gene: .; v_gene: TRBV5-1; len: 15; j_gene: TRBJ2-7; abundance: .; CDR3aa: CASSLGGTASYEQYF; CDR3nt: TGCGCCAGCAGCTTGGGGGGGACCGCTTCCTACGAGCAGTACTTC
d_gene: .; v_gene: TRBV5-8; len: 15; j_gene: TRBJ1-2; abundance: .; CDR3aa: CASSLVQGLQGGYTF; CDR3nt: TGTGCCAGCAGCTTGGTTCAGGGGCTACAGGGTGGCTACACCTTC
d_gene: .; v_gene: TRBV30; len: 14; j_gene: TRBJ1-1; abundance: once; CDR3aa: CAWSQGSLNTEAFF; CDR3nt: TGTGCCTGGAGTCAGGGGAGTTTGAACACTGAAGCTTTCTTT
d_gene: .; v_gene: TRBV5-4; len: 14; j_gene: TRBJ2-7; abundance: .; CDR3aa: CASSFGGGLYEQYF; CDR3nt: TGTGCCAGCAGCTTCGGTGGGGGGCTCTACGAGCAGTACTTC
d_gene: .; v_gene: TRBV9; len: 15; j_gene: TRBJ2-2; abundance: .; CDR3aa: CASSVSRGNTGELFF; CDR3nt: TGTGCCAGCAGCGTAAGTCGGGGTAACACCGGGGAGCTGTTTTTT
d_gene: .; v_gene: TRBV6-5; len: 13; j_gene: TRBJ2-1; abundance: .; CDR3aa: CASSGALYNEQFF; CDR3nt: TGTGCCAGCAGTGGGGCTCTCTACAATGAGCAGTTCTTC
d_gene: .; v_gene: TRBV5-1; len: 14; j_gene: TRBJ1-1; abundance: .; CDR3aa: CASSLPTGETEAFF; CDR3nt: TGCGCCAGCAGCTTACCGACAGGAGAGACTGAAGCTTTCTTT
d_gene: .; v_gene: TRBV6-1; len: 15; j_gene: TRBJ2-1; abundance: .; CDR3aa: CASWSGDTLYNEQFF; CDR3nt: TGTGCCAGCTGGAGCGGAGACACCCTCTACAATGAGCAGTTCTTC
d_gene: TRBD2; v_gene: TRBV7-2; len: 15; j_gene: TRBJ2-3; abundance: .; CDR3aa: CASSSTSGRPDTQYF; CDR3nt: TGTGCCAGCTCCTCTACTAGCGGGAGACCTGATACGCAGTATTTT
d_gene: .; v_gene: TRBV5-1; len: 13; j_gene: TRBJ1-4; abundance: .; CDR3aa: CASRMTENEKLFF; CDR3nt: TGCGCCAGCAGAATGACGGAGAATGAAAAACTGTTTTTT
d_gene: .; v_gene: TRBV2; len: 12; j_gene: TRBJ1-2; abundance: .; CDR3aa: CASSDRSDGYTF; CDR3nt: TGTGCCAGCAGTGACAGGTCGGATGGCTACACCTTC
d_gene: .; v_gene: TRBV10-3; len: 15; j_gene: TRBJ1-1; abundance: .; CDR3aa: CAISQADSSNTEAFF; CDR3nt: TGTGCCATCAGCCAGGCGGACAGTTCGAACACTGAAGCTTTCTTT
d_gene: .; v_gene: TRBV19; len: 18; j_gene: TRBJ2-2; abundance: .; CDR3aa: CASSIDDRIIYTTGELFF; CDR3nt: TGTGCCAGTAGTATAGATGACAGAATAATCTATACGACCGGGGAGCTGTTTTTT
d_gene: .; v_gene: TRBV18; len: 15; j_gene: TRBJ1-1; abundance: .; CDR3aa: CASSPPAGKNTEAFF; CDR3nt: TGTGCCAGCTCACCACCGGCGGGGAAGAACACTGAAGCTTTCTTT
d_gene: TRBD1; v_gene: TRBV6-5; len: 14; j_gene: TRBJ1-6; abundance: .; CDR3aa: CASTVGTGEIPLHF; CDR3nt: TGTGCCAGCACCGTCGGGACAGGGGAGATTCCCCTCCACTTT
d_gene: TRBD1; v_gene: TRBV28; len: 15; j_gene: TRBJ1-1; abundance: .; CDR3aa: CASSPTGGGDTEAFF; CDR3nt: TGTGCCAGCAGTCCCACAGGGGGTGGGGACACTGAAGCTTTCTTT
d_gene: .; v_gene: TRBV19; len: 16; j_gene: TRBJ2-3; abundance: .; CDR3aa: CASSFLATTSTDTQYF; CDR3nt: TGTGCCAGTAGTTTCCTAGCGACTACTAGCACAGATACGCAGTATTTT
d_gene: .; v_gene: TRBV14; len: 13; j_gene: TRBJ2-1; abundance: few; CDR3aa: CASSPGPYPEQFF; CDR3nt: TGTGCCAGCAGCCCAGGCCCGTATCCTGAGCAGTTCTTC
d_gene: .; v_gene: TRBV2; len: 14; j_gene: TRBJ1-1; abundance: once; CDR3aa: CASSDNTRAQGAFF; CDR3nt: TGTGCCAGCAGTGATAATACGAGGGCTCAAGGAGCTTTCTTT
d_gene: .; v_gene: TRBV10-3; len: 15; j_gene: TRBJ1-1; abundance: .; CDR3aa: CAISTPTGLGTEAFF; CDR3nt: TGTGCCATCAGCACGCCCACAGGGTTGGGCACTGAAGCTTTCTTT
d_gene: TRBD1; v_gene: TRBV19; len: 15; j_gene: TRBJ2-5; abundance: .; CDR3aa: CASSSRQGYQETQYF; CDR3nt: TGTGCCAGTAGTTCCCGACAGGGCTATCAAGAGACCCAGTACTTC
d_gene: TRBD1; v_gene: TRBV19; len: 19; j_gene: TRBJ1-3; abundance: .; CDR3aa: CASSIFSPGQPSSGNTIYF; CDR3nt: TGTGCCAGTAGTATATTTTCACCGGGACAGCCTTCCTCTGGAAACACCATATATTTT
d_gene: TRBD1; v_gene: TRBV28; len: 12; j_gene: TRBJ1-6; abundance: .; CDR3aa: CATGQGNSPLHF; CDR3nt: TGTGCCACCGGACAGGGCAATTCACCCCTCCACTTT
d_gene: TRBD2; v_gene: TRBV5-1; len: 17; j_gene: TRBJ2-5; abundance: .; CDR3aa: CASSTGSALAGGETQYF; CDR3nt: TGCGCCAGCAGCACGGGTTCGGCCCTAGCGGGGGGAGAGACCCAGTACTTC